This T cell receptor beta chain originates from a study of control samples from healthy donors and cancer patients (dated by TCRdb to 2020 to 2021). Libraries were constructed by the immunoSEQ multiplex PCR assay. TCRdb mirrors the immuneACCESS table, restricted to in-frame sequences. Some clones are absent from its copies; in checked studies, under half trace to an unresolved V gene, and the reason for the others is unknown. A total of about 84,000 clones appear in this sample, around 80% of them only once. The top ten constitute 11% of the sample. According to the germline V gene (reference sequence), CDR1 reads LNHDA and CDR2 reads SQIVND. From the cysteine through the phenylalanine, the CDR3 covers 15 amino acids. Here the CDR3 DNA is all that survives: 45 bases in frame from base 1. V loses 5 bases of germline sequence and J loses 7 bases, and the interval between the two ends is 18 bases. This clone was counted between two and nine times. Its antigen has not been determined. It has no much larger one-base neighbor in the sample; base qualities were not kept.

The clonotype originates from a man aged 55 to 70 with head and neck cancer. The chain links TRBV19 with TRBJ1-5, with the D gene call left open. Sample: PBMCs. The CDR3 is CASSYFGSLGQPQHF. The sequenced DNA is TGTGCCAGTAGTTATTTCGGGTCCCTAGGCCAGCCCCAGCATTTT.